This T cell receptor beta chain was obtained from a study of T cell responses to AZD1222 COVID-19 vaccine (dated by TCRdb to the early 2020s). A note on the overall study: A total of over 230 trial participants underwent TCR sequencing, of whom some 200 had received two doses of AZD1222 and roughly 26 had received two doses of the MenACWY control vaccine. Enrollment into the trials was organized by age into subgroups of 18-55, 56-69 and 70-plus years, and those subgroups contained roughly 140, 27 and 60 TCR-sequenced participants, respectively.

The CDR3 regions of human TCRbeta chains were subjected to immunosequencing. In the paper's pipeline: Repertoire TCRs were matched against a reference library of SARS-CoV-2-specific TCRs generated with the MIRA antigen-specificity platform. Breadth was defined as the fraction of unique TCRs that were SARS-CoV-2-associated, and depth was defined as the fraction of total T cells that were SARS-CoV-2-associated. Each spike-specific TCR was assigned to its reactive spike region and to a CD4 or CD8 class using the MIRA data. Log10-transformed breadth and depth values were compared by one-way ANOVA with Sidak's multiple comparisons tests. Imported from immuneACCESS, the table was reduced by TCRdb to in-frame sequences with V and J called. These copies leave out some clones; in studies compared against another copy, an unresolved V gene accounts for under half, and the cause of the remainder is not known. V and J calls and clone size follow that table, whereas D and trimming were derived from the DNA. The sample contains 150,000 to 190,000 clones, 90% of them found a single time. Over 1.2% of the sample goes to the ten largest clones.

On this clone itself: Its cognate antigen has yet to be identified. Base quality data are lacking; no much larger clone is found one base away.

Beyond this particular receptor, the publication reports: The whole spike protein was spanned by vaccine-associated CD4 TCRs, and dominant responses were seen in regions 160-218 and 743-854. After two AZD1222 doses, both the breadth and the depth of spike-specific TCRs were significantly higher than at day 0 and than in MenACWY recipients. In the small 56-69-year group, the increase in depth fell short of significance, most likely because of low power. Conclusions about previously exposed vaccinees were limited because only a handful of AZD1222 recipients were SARS-CoV-2 seropositive at baseline. Because no samples from the day 14 peak response were available, repertoires could be characterized only after the peak T cell response. Participants were mostly white British and included more females than males, and it was suggested by the authors that clonal diversity may have been underestimated. Nearly half of unique spike-specific TCRs reportedly recognized epitopes outside regions mutated in the B.1.351 and B.1.1.7 variants.

This specimen's time point label, per the study, means: about 28 days (+/-7) after the second vaccine dose. AZD1222 recipients with second doses at about 4 weeks or about 12 weeks were pooled, because spike-specific TCR depth and breadth did not differ between schedules. Vaccinee samples came from UK trials COV001 and COV002, including a single-blind randomized controlled phase 2/3 trial of AZD1222 (ChAdOx1 nCoV-19) in healthy adults. Trial participant PBMC samples were collected at day 0 and day 28 after the second dose for TCRbeta chain sequencing. Compared with germline, V lacks 0 bases and J lacks 1 base; bases without a gene match: 2. The CDR3 numbers 16 residues from cysteine through phenylalanine. The kept DNA is CDR3 alone, 48 bases in frame from the first base. Per the germline V gene, SGDLS is the CDR1 and YYNGEE is the CDR2.

The sequences come from peripheral blood, collected 28 days after the second AZD1222 dose. The TCR was taken from an adult who received the AZD1222 COVID-19 vaccine. This sequence uses TRBV9 and TRBJ2-2; 8 bases in the middle match TRBD1. The nucleotide sequence is given as TGTGCCAGCAGCGTAGCGGGGACAGGGAACACCGGGGAGCTGTTTTTT. Its amino acids are CASSVAGTGNTGELFF.